This TCR beta chain stems from a study of regulatory T cells in long-lasting Graves disease. Building of the TCR beta libraries involved iRepertoire HTBI primers and Arm-PCR of CDR3 regions. TCRdb re-analysed the multiplex PCR reads in MiXCR, keeping a single row per CDR3 protein. The sample consists of 360,000 or so distinct CDR3 sequences, approximately 15% of them appearing once. Many counts were recorded for this clonotype. Time point specified: newly diagnosed GD, antithyroid drugs for less than 3 months. The TCR library was made from RNA extracted from PBMCs. Germline V gene lookup returns CDR1 SEHNR and CDR2 FQNEAQ (reference sequence). V was pared by 5 bases and J by 4 bases, with 14 bases between. The CDR3 length is 14 residues. The same data also went into a second study, on T cells in Graves' hyperthyroidism and ophthalmopathy.

This sequence originates from a man between 40 and 49 years old with Graves disease. The V gene is TRBV7-9, the J gene TRBJ1-2; TRBD1 is a possible D gene (5 bases). The specimen comprised peripheral blood mononuclear cells (PBMCs), sampled at new diagnosis, from a patient treated with antithyroid drugs. CDR3 sequence: CASSPLIRGYGYTF. The DNA for the CDR3 is TGTGCCAGCAGCCCTCTGATAAGGGGCTATGGCTACACCTTC.